This is a list of T cell receptor beta chains from one sample in a study of STAT5B mutations in CD4+ large granular lymphocyte leukemia. Profiling relied on immunoSEQ multiplex PCR, and the TCRdb table lists in-frame clones only, not all of them. Here the sample spans tens of thousands of clones, more than 65% being singletons. Input material: CD4+ T cells from blood buffy coats. These receptors all come from a human donor in good health. CDR3s include the opening cysteine and the closing phenylalanine or tryptophan. Fields, in order: D gene, J gene, clone size, V gene, CDR3 DNA, CDR3 protein. The D gene is left open where the match is weak. The size entry is marked missing in some rows and otherwise reads once, few, many or a size class.

D: -; J: TRBJ2-2; size: -; V: TRBV15; DNA: TGTGCCACCAGCAAGTTCGGGGTAGTGACCGGGGAGCTGTTTTTT; CDR3: CATSKFGVVTGELFF
D: -; J: TRBJ2-5; size: -; V: TRBV9; DNA: TGTGCCAGCAGCGTCCGGGGCCAAGAGACCCAGTACTTC; CDR3: CASSVRGQETQYF
D: -; J: TRBJ2-1; size: -; V: TRBV5-1; DNA: TGCGCCAGCAGCTTGGGATTTGAGCAGTTCTTC; CDR3: CASSLGFEQFF
D: TRBD1; J: TRBJ2-2; size: -; V: TRBV27; DNA: TGTGCCAGCAGTTCAAGACAGGGAAACACCGGGGAGCTGTTTTTT; CDR3: CASSSRQGNTGELFF
D: TRBD1; J: TRBJ1-5; size: once; V: TRBV18; DNA: TGTGCCAGCTCGCTGGGACAGTATAGCAATCAGCCCCAGCATTTT; CDR3: CASSLGQYSNQPQHF
D: -; J: TRBJ2-5; size: once; V: TRBV5-6; DNA: TGTGCCAGCAGCTACCGGGACGTTAAAGAGACCCAGTACTTC; CDR3: CASSYRDVKETQYF
D: -; J: TRBJ1-6; size: few; V: TRBV9; DNA: TGTGCCAGCAGCGTAGCATACAGCTGGGGGAATAAGGATTCACCCCTCCACTTT; CDR3: CASSVAYSWGNKDSPLHF
D: TRBD1; J: TRBJ2-1; size: once; V: TRBV23-1; DNA: TGCGCCAGCAGTCGACTACAGGGGGCCTACAATGAGCAGTTCTTC; CDR3: CASSRLQGAYNEQFF
D: -; J: TRBJ1-2; size: -; V: TRBV27; DNA: TGTGCCAGCAGTTATGCGTCCAGGACTAACTATGGCTACACCTTC; CDR3: CASSYASRTNYGYTF
D: -; J: TRBJ1-1; size: -; V: TRBV5-1; DNA: TGCGCCAGCAAGGGACAGAACACTGAAGCTTTCTTT; CDR3: CASKGQNTEAFF
D: -; J: TRBJ1-3; size: -; V: TRBV7-3; DNA: TGTGCCAGCAGCTCGGATCAGGGAAACACCATATATTTT; CDR3: CASSSDQGNTIYF
D: TRBD1; J: TRBJ2-7; size: -; V: TRBV9; DNA: TGTGCCAGCAGCGTAGGGGGACAGGGGGCGTCGGAGCAGTACTTC; CDR3: CASSVGGQGASEQYF